This T cell receptor (beta chain) was found in a study of control samples from healthy donors and cancer patients. The protocol was immunoSEQ multiplex PCR, while the TCRdb copy is restricted to in-frame clones and leaves out a portion. The sample holds 150,000 or so clones, roughly 88% seen once. The origin of this receptor is a young man in good health. The sequenced sample consisted of blood.

CDR3 in DNA: TGCAGCGTCGTTCCTCGGGACAGGGGAGGTGAGCAGTTCTTC. It yields the protein CSVVPRDRGGEQFF. J is TRBJ2-1 and V is TRBV29-1; TRBD1 matches at 10 bases. The J segment lost 9 bases and the V segment lost 6 bases, leaving 11 bases of the junction unmatched. CDR3 length equals 14 residues. CDR1 and CDR2 (germline): SQVTM, ANQGSEA.